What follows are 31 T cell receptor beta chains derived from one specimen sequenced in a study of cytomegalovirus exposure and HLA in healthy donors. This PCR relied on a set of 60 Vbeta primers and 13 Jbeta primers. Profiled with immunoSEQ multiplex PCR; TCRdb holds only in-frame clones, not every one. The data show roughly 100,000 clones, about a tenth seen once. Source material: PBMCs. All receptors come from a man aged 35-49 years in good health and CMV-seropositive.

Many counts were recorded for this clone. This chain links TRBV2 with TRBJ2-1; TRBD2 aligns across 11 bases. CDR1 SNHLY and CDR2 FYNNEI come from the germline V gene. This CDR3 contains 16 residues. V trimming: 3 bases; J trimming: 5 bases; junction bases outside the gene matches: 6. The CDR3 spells CASSEAGTSGDNEQFF. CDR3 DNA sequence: TGTGCCAGCAGTGAGGCCGGGACTAGCGGAGACAATGAGCAGTTCTTC.

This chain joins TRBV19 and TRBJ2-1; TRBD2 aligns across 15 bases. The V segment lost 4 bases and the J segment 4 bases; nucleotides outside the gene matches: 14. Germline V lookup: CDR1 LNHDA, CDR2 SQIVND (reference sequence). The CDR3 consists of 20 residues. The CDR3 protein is CASSSLLPGLAGGQYNEQFF. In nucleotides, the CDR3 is TGTGCCAGTAGTAGTCTACTCCCGGGACTAGCGGGAGGTCAGTACAATGAGCAGTTCTTC.

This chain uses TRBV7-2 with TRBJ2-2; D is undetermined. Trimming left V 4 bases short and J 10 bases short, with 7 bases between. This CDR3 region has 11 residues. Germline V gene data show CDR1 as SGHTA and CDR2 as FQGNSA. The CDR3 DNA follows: TGTGCCAGCAGCTCCCGCGTGGAGCTGTTTTTT. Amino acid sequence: CASSSRVELFF.

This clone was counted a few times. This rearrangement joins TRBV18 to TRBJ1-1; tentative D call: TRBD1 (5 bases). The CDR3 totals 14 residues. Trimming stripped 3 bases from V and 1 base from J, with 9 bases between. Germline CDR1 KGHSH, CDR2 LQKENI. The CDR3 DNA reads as TGTGCCAGCTCACCCACCGGACAGAACACTGAAGCTTTCTTT. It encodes CASSPTGQNTEAFF.

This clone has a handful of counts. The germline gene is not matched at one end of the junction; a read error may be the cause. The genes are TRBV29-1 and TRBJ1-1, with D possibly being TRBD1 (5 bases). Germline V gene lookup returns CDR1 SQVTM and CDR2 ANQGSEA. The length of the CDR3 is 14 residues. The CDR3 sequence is CSVVPSRGNAEAFF. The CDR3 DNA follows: TGCAGCGTTGTCCCCTCACGGGGGAACGCTGAAGCTTTCTTT.

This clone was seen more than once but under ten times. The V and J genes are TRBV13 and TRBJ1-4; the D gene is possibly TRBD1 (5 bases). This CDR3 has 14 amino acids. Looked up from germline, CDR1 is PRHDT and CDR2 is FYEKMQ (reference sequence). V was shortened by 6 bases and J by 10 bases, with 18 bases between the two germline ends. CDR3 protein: CASRSGLGDGKLFF. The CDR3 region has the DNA TGTGCCAGCAGATCAGGGCTAGGGGATGGAAAACTGTTTTTT.

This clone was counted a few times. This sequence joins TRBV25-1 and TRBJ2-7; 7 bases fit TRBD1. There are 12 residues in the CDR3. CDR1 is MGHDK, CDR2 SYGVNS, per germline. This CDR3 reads CAVGQNLYEQYF. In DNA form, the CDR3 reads TGTGCTGTGGGACAGAACCTCTACGAGCAGTACTTC.

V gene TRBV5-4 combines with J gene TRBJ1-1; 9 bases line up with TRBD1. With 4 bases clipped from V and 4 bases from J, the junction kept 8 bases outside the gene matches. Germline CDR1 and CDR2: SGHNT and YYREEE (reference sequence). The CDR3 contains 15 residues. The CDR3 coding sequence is TGTGCCAGCAGCCGAGGGGACAGGGTAGCCACTGAAGCTTTCTTT. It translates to CASSRGDRVATEAFF. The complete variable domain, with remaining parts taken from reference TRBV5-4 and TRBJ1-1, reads ETGVTQSPTHLIKTRGQQVTLRCSSQSGHNTVSWYQQALGQGPQFIFQYYREEENGRGNFPPRFSGLQFPNYSSELNVNALELDDSALYLCASSRGDRVATEAFFGQGTRLTVV.

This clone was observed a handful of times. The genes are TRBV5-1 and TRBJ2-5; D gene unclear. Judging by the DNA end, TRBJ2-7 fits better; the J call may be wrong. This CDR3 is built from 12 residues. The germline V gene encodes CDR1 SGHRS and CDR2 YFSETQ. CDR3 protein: CASSLNSYEQYF. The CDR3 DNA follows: TGCGCCAGCAGCCTGAACTCGTACGAGCAGTACTTC.

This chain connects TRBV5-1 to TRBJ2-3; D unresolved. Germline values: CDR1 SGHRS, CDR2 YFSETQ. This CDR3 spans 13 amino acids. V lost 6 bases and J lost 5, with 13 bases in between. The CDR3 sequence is CASIFRVGDTQYF. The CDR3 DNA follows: TGCGCCAGCATCTTCCGGGTTGGAGATACGCAGTATTTT.

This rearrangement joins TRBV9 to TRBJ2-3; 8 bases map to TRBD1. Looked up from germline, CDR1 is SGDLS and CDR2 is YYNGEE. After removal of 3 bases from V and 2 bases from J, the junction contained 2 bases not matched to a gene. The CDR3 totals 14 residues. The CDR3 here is CASSADRVTDTQYF. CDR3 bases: TGTGCCAGCAGCGCGGACAGGGTCACAGATACGCAGTATTTT.

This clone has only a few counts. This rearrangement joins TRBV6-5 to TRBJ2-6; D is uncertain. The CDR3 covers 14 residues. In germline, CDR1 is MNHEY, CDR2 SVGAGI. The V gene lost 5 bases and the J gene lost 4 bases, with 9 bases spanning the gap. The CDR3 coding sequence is TGTGCCAGCAGTCTCTTCTTGGGGGCCAACGTCCTGACTTTC. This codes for CASSLFLGANVLTF.

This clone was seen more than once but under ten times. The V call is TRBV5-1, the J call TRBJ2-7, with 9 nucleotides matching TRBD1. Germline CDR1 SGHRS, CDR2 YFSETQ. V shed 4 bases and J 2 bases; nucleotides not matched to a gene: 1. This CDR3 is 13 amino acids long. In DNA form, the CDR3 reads TGCGCCAGCAGCCGGACAGGGGCCTACGAGCAGTACTTC. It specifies CASSRTGAYEQYF.

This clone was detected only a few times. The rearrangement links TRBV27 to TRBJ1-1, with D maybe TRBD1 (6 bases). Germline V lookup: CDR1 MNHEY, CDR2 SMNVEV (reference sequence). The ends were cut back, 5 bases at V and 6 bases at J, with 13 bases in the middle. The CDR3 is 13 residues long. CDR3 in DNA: TGTGCCAGCAGTCCCCTACAGGGACCTGAAGCTTTCTTT. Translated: CASSPLQGPEAFF.

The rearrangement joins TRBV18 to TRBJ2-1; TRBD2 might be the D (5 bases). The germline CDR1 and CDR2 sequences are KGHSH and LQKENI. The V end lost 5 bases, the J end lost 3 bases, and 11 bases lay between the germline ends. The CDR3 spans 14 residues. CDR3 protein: CASSALANYNEQFF. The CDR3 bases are TGTGCCAGCTCAGCTCTAGCTAACTACAATGAGCAGTTCTTC.

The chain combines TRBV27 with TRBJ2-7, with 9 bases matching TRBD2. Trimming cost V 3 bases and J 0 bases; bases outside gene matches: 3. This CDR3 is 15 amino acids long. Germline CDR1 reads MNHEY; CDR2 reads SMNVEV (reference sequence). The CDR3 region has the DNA TGTGCCAGCAGTTTTTTTAGCGGGAGCTCCTACGAGCAGTACTTC. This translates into CASSFFSGSSYEQYF.

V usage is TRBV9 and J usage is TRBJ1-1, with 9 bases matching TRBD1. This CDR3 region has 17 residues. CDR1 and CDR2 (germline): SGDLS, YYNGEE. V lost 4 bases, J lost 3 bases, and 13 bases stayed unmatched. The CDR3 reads CASSIGSGQGLDTEAFF. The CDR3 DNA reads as TGTGCCAGCAGCATCGGATCGGGACAGGGATTGGACACTGAAGCTTTCTTT.

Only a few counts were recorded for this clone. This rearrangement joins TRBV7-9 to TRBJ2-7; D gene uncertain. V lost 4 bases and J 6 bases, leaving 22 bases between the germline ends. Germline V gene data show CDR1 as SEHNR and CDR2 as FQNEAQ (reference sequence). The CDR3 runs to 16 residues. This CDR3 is CASSSRLGRSRAEQYF. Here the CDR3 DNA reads TGTGCCAGCAGCTCCAGGCTTGGTCGAAGCCGCGCCGAGCAGTACTTC.

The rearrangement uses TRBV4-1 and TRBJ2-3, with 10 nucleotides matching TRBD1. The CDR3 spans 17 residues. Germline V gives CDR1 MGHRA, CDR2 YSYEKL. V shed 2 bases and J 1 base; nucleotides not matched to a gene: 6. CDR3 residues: CASSQPRQGAGTDTQYF. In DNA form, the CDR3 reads TGCGCCAGCAGCCAACCCAGACAGGGGGCCGGCACAGATACGCAGTATTTT.

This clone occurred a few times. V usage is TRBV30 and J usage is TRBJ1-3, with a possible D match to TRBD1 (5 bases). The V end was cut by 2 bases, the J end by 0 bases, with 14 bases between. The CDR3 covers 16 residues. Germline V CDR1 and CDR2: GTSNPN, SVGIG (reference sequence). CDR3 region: CAWSRWTPDSGNTIYF. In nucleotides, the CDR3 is TGTGCCTGGAGTCGGTGGACACCCGACTCTGGAAACACCATATATTTT.

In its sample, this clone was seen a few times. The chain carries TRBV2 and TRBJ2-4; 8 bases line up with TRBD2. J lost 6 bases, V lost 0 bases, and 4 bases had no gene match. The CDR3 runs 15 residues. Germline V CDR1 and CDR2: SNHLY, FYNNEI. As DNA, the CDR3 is TGTGCCAGCAGTGAAGCCCGGACTAGCTTAAACATTCAGTACTTC. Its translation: CASSEARTSLNIQYF.

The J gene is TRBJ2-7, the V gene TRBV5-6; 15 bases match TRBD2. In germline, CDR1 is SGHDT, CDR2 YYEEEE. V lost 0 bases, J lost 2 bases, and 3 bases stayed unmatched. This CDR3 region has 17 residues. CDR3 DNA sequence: TGTGCCAGCAGCTTGGAGGGACTAGCGGGAGGAGCCTACGAGCAGTACTTC. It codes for CASSLEGLAGGAYEQYF.

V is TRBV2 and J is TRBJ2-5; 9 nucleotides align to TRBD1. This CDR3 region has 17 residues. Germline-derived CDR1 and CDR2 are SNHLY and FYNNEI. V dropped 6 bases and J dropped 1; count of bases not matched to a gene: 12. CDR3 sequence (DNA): TGTGCCAGCAGGGATGGACAGGGGATAGTCTTCCAAGAGACCCAGTACTTC. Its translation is CASRDGQGIVFQETQYF. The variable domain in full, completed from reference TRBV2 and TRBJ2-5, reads EPEVTQTPSHQVTQMGQEVILRCVPISNHLYFYWYRQILGQKVEFLVSFYNNEISEKSEIFDDQFSVERPDGSNFTLKIRSTKLEDSAMYFCASRDGQGIVFQETQYFGPGTRLLVL.

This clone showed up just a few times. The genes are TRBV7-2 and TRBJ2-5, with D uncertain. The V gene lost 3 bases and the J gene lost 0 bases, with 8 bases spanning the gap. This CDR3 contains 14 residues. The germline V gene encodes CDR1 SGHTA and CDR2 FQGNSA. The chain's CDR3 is CASSFTWYQETQYF. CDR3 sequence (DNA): TGTGCCAGCAGCTTCACTTGGTACCAAGAGACCCAGTACTTC.

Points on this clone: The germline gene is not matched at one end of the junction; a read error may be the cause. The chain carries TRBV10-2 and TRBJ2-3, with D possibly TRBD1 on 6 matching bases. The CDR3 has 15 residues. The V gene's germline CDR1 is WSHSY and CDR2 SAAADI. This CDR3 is CTSLPGTTRTDTQYF. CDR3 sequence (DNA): TGCACCAGCCTACCGGGGACAACCCGGACAGATACGCAGTATTTT.

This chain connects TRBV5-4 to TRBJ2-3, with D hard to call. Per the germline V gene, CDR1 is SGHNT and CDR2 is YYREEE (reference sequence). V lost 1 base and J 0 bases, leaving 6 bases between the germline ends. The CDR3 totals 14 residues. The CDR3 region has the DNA TGTGCCAGCAGCTTGTTCCAGAGCACAGATACGCAGTATTTT. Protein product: CASSLFQSTDTQYF.

This chain's CDR3 is CASRLGRGSNQPQHF. The DNA for the CDR3 is TGTGCCAGCAGACTAGGGAGGGGAAGCAATCAGCCCCAGCATTTT. The chain joins TRBV27 to TRBJ1-5; D might be TRBD1 (5 bases). The CDR3 sequence is 15 residues long. CDR1 and CDR2 from the germline V gene are MNHEY and SMNVEV (reference sequence). V lost 6 bases and J 1 base, leaving 13 bases between the germline ends.

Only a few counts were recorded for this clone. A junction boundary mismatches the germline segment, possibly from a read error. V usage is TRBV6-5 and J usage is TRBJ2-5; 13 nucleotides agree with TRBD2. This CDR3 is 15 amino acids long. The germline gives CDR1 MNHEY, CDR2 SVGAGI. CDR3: CASTNGLAGEEAQYF. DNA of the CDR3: TGTGCCAGCACCAACGGACTAGCGGGAGAAGAGGCCCAGTACTTC.

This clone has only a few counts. The CDR3 loop is CASSQGGGLSHEQYF. DNA for the CDR3: TGCGCCAGCAGCCAGGGCGGCGGACTATCCCACGAGCAGTACTTC. J is TRBJ2-7 and V is TRBV4-1; weak D call: TRBD2 (6 bases). The CDR3 totals 15 residues. With 3 bases removed from V and 5 bases from J, the gap between germline ends came to 17 bases. CDR1 is MGHRA, CDR2 YSYEKL, per germline.

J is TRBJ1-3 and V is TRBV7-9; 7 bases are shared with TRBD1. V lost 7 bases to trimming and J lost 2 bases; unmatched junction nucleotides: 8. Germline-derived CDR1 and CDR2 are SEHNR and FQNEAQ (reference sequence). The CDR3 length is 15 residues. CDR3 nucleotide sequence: TGTGCCAGCATTAGCGGACAGGAGGCTGGAAACACCATATATTTT. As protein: CASISGQEAGNTIYF.

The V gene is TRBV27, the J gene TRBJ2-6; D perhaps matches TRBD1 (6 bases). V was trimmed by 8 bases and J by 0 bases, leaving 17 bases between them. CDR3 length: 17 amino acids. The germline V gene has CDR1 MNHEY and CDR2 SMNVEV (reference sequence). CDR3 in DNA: TGTGCCAGCTGGACAGCATTTTCACTCTCTGGGGCCAACGTCCTGACTTTC. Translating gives CASWTAFSLSGANVLTF.